Only one count was recorded for the clone carrying this T cell receptor (beta chain). This sample is drawn from a study of blood T cell repertoires in COVID-19. Participants reported their clinical history, and cohort assignment relied on those reports. CDR3 length: 15 residues. The V and J ends lost 1 base and 3 bases, in that order; junction bases with no gene match: 3. The V gene's germline CDR1 is SGHTA and CDR2 FQGNSA. The protocol was immunoSEQ multiplex PCR, while the TCRdb copy is restricted to in-frame clones and leaves out a portion. The sample includes approximately 470,000 clones, around 90% of them seen just once.

The origin of this receptor is a woman in her late teens or twenties who had recovered from COVID-19. The V gene is TRBV7-2, the J gene TRBJ2-7, with TRBD2 matching over 10 bases. The sample was PBMCs or T cells enriched from blood (not recorded which). The CDR3 is CASSLVGLADYEQYF. The CDR3 DNA reads as TGTGCCAGCAGCTTAGTAGGACTAGCGGACTACGAGCAGTACTTC. The full variable domain, with the rest looked up from reference TRBV7-2 and TRBJ2-7, is GAGVSQSPSNKVTEKGKDVELRCDPISGHTALYWYRQSLGQGLEFLIYFQGNSAPDKSGLPSDRFSAERTGGSVSTLTIQRTQQEDSAVYLCASSLVGLADYEQYFGPGTRLTVT.